These T cell receptor beta chains were read from a single sample in a study of T cells in Graves' hyperthyroidism and ophthalmopathy. TCRdb used MiXCR to reprocess the multiplex PCR reads, holding one entry per CDR3 protein. The repertoire holds around 300,000 distinct CDR3 sequences, with approximately 15% as singletons. Material: blood. The source of these receptors is a woman aged 25 to 39 with Graves' hyperthyroidism. Both conserved end residues are part of each CDR3. Fields, in order: J gene, V gene, clone size, D gene, CDR3 DNA, CDR3 protein. The D gene is left open where the match is weak. Not all rows give a size; the values are once, few, many and, for expanded clones, a class.

TRBJ1-1	TRBV20-1	NA	NA	TGCAGTGCTAGAGAGCGGACGGCTCATGAGGAAGCTTTCTTT	CSARERTAHEEAFF
TRBJ1-1	TRBV11-2	few	NA	TGTGCCAGCAGCTTAGAGGAGGTGAACACTGAAGCTTTCTTT	CASSLEEVNTEAFF
TRBJ2-2	TRBV5-5	many	NA	TGTGCCAGCAGGCAGGGAAGTCCCATGTCCGGGGAGCTGTTTTTT	CASRQGSPMSGELFF
TRBJ1-5	TRBV19	few	TRBD1	TGTGCCAGTAGTGTCAGGGGGCGGCCCCAGCATTTT	CASSVRGRPQHF
TRBJ2-7	TRBV4-1	NA	TRBD2	TGCGCCAGCAGCCTGGGGACTAGCGGGAGGCCCTACGAGCAGTACTTC	CASSLGTSGRPYEQYF
TRBJ1-2	TRBV6-1	many	TRBD1	TGTGCCAGCAGTTTTCAGGGGGCGAGGACCTTC	CASSFQGARTF
TRBJ2-1	TRBV20-1	many	TRBD2	TGCAGTCCTCCGACGACTAGCGGACTTTCCTACAATGAGCAGTTCTTC	CSPPTTSGLSYNEQFF
TRBJ1-5	TRBV4-2	few	NA	TGTGCCAGCAGCCCTCGAAGTGACGGCAATCAGCCCCAGCATTTT	CASSPRSDGNQPQHF
TRBJ2-3	TRBV20-1	few	NA	TGCAGTGCTAGGACAACAGATACGCAGTATTTT	CSARTTDTQYF
TRBJ1-1	TRBV29-1	NA	NA	TGCAGCGTTGAAGATCCTAGGACTCTAAGCACTGAAGCTTTCTTT	CSVEDPRTLSTEAFF
TRBJ1-5	TRBV30	NA	NA	TGTGCCTGGAGTATCGGACAAGGCCGACTTAGCAATCAGCCCCAGCATTTT	CAWSIGQGRLSNQPQHF
TRBJ1-6	TRBV28	many	NA	TGTGCCAGCAGGTCGGACCCGAATTCACCCCTCCACTTT	CASRSDPNSPLHF
TRBJ2-3	TRBV29-1	many	NA	TGCAGCGTTGATTCTGGAGATACGCAGTATTTT	CSVDSGDTQYF
TRBJ1-6	TRBV11-2	many	NA	TGTGCCAGCAGCTGGGCCCCAGGGATGGGTTCACCCCTCCACTTT	CASSWAPGMGSPLHF
TRBJ2-7	TRBV4-3	many	TRBD2	TGCGCCAGCAGCCAAGTAGCGACTAGCAGTAAAGGCGAGCAGTACTTC	CASSQVATSSKGEQYF
TRBJ1-5	TRBV7-6	many	NA	TGTGCCAGCAGCTCCGGGCGGAATCAGCCCCAGCATTTT	CASSSGRNQPQHF
TRBJ1-4	TRBV29-1	few	NA	TGCAGCGTCCCCGGGGCCGGGGATGAAAAACTGTTTTTT	CSVPGAGDEKLFF
TRBJ1-6	TRBV20-1	NA	TRBD1	TGCAGTGCTAGGAGACAGGGCCCATCATCTTCACCCCTCCACTTT	CSARRQGPSSSPLHF
TRBJ1-5	TRBV6-1	many	NA	TGTGCCAGCAGGACACAAGATCAGCCCCAGCATTTT	CASRTQDQPQHF
TRBJ1-6	TRBV5-1	few	TRBD1	TGCGCCAGCAGTCACCGCCCGGGACAGGAGAATTCACCCCTCCACTTT	CASSHRPGQENSPLHF
TRBJ2-7	TRBV5-1	few	TRBD2	TGCGCCAGCAGCTTGGCCGGGAACCGGGACTATACCTCCTACGAGCAGTACTTC	CASSLAGNRDYTSYEQYF
TRBJ1-1	TRBV19	few	NA	TGTGCCAGTTCCTCCAGGACAGCGATGAACACTGAAGCTTTCTTT	CASSSRTAMNTEAFF
TRBJ1-5	TRBV29-1	few	NA	TGCAGCGTGAGGAATGGGGGTAACAATCAGCCCCAGCATTTT	CSVRNGGNNQPQHF
TRBJ1-2	TRBV12-3/TRBV12-4	many	NA	TGTGCCAGCAGTTTAGGCTTAGGAAAGAACTATGGCTACACCTTC	CASSLGLGKNYGYTF
TRBJ1-3	TRBV12-3/TRBV12-4	many	NA	TGTGCAAGCGGCGGGGGCTCTGGAAACACCATATATTTT	CASGGGSGNTIYF
TRBJ2-2	TRBV9	NA	NA	TGTGCCAGCAGCCCGCCCGCTGAGCGGGCCGGGGAGCTGTTTTTT	CASSPPAERAGELFF
TRBJ2-1	TRBV6-1	NA	NA	TGTGCCAGCAGTGAACCTGGCAGGGCCAACGAGCAGTTCTTC	CASSEPGRANEQFF
TRBJ2-7	TRBV25-1	NA	TRBD2	TGTGCCAGCGCCTATAGCGGGGGAAGCTACGAGCAGTACTTC	CASAYSGGSYEQYF
TRBJ2-7	TRBV2	few	TRBD2	TGTGCCAGCTTGCCGACCCGGGTCAAGGCTAGCGGGAGAGACTACGAGCAGTACTTC	CASLPTRVKASGRDYEQYF
TRBJ1-5	TRBV19	NA	NA	TGTGCCAGTAGTGTCTTGGGTCCGATAGGAAATCAGCCCCAGCATTTT	CASSVLGPIGNQPQHF
TRBJ2-2	TRBV20-1	NA	NA	TGCAGTGCTCGAAACCAGGGGGGGAGGGACACCGGGGAGCTGTTTTTT	CSARNQGGRDTGELFF
TRBJ2-3	TRBV29-1	NA	NA	TGCAGCGCCCTACCCGCGGCAGGGAACACAGATACGCAGTATTTT	CSALPAAGNTDTQYF
TRBJ1-4	TRBV6-5	few	TRBD1	TGTGCCAGCAGTTACAATCCTCCGGGACAGCTGGGTGAAAAACTGTTTTTT	CASSYNPPGQLGEKLFF
TRBJ1-5	TRBV20-1	many	TRBD1	TGCAGTGCTAGAGATGGGACAGGATTTGACCAGCCCCAGCATTTT	CSARDGTGFDQPQHF
TRBJ2-5	TRBV27	many	TRBD2	TGTGCCAGCAGTTTAGCCCCGGGGGGGTCCCAGTACTTC	CASSLAPGGSQYF
TRBJ1-5	TRBV20-1	few	NA	TGCAGTGCTAGACGGGGGGATAGCAATCAGCCCCAGCATTTT	CSARRGDSNQPQHF
TRBJ2-3	TRBV5-1	many	NA	TGCGCCAGCAACCCGACGTCCACAGATACGCAGTATTTT	CASNPTSTDTQYF
TRBJ2-5	TRBV5-4	NA	NA	TGTGCCAGCAGCTTGGAGGGGGGCAGACAGGAGACCCAGTACTTC	CASSLEGGRQETQYF
TRBJ2-2	TRBV7-8	many	TRBD2	TGTGCCAGCAGCTTAGCCGGACTAGCGGGAGGGCCGGTCGGGGAGCTGTTTTTT	CASSLAGLAGGPVGELFF
TRBJ2-7	TRBV7-9	many	NA	TGTGCCAGCAGCTTGAACGTCATCTACGAGCAGTACTTC	CASSLNVIYEQYF
TRBJ2-1	TRBV20-1	few	NA	TGCAGTGCTAGAGCGGGAGACCGTAGCCATTACTCCTACAATGAGCAGTTCTTC	CSARAGDRSHYSYNEQFF
TRBJ2-4	TRBV3-1	few	NA	TGTGCCAGCAGCCCCCAGGGGGGGTACATTCAGTACTTC	CASSPQGGYIQYF
TRBJ2-1	TRBV2	NA	TRBD2	TGTGCCAGCAGTGAACTAGCGGTCTACAATGAGCAGTTCTTC	CASSELAVYNEQFF
TRBJ2-3	TRBV2	many	TRBD1	TGTGCCAGCGGACAGGGGAAGGGCACAGATACGCAGTATTTT	CASGQGKGTDTQYF